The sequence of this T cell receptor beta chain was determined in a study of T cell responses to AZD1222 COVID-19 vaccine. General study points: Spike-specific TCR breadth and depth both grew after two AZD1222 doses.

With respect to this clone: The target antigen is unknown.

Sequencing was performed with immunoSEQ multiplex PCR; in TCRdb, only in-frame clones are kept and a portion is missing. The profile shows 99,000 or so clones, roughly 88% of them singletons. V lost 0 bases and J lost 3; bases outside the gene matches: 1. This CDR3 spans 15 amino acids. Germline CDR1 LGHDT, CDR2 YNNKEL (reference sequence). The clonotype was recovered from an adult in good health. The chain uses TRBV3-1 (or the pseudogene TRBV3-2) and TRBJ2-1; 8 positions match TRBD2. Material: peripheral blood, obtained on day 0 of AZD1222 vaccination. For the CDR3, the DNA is TGTGCCAGCAGCCAAGAGGCGGGGGGCTACAATGAGCAGTTCTTC. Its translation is CASSQEAGGYNEQFF.